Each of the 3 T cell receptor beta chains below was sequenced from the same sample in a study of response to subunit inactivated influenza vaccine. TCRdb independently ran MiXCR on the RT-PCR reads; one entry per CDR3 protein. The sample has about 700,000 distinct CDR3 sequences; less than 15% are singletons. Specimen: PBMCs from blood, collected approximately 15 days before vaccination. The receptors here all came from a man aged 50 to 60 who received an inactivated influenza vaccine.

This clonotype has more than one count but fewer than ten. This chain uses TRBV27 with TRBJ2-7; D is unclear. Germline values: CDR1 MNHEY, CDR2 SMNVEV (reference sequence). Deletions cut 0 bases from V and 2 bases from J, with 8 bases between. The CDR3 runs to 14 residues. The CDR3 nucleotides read TGTGCCAGCAGTTTATCGACAAAGCCCTACGAGCAGTACTTC. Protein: CASSLSTKPYEQYF.

The DNA of the CDR3 is TGTGCCAGCAGTTACCAAAGGGGAGTGGATCAGCCCCAGCATTTT. Its protein is CASSYQRGVDQPQHF. This rearrangement joins TRBV6-5 to TRBJ1-5, with TRBD1 as a possible D gene (5 bases). The CDR3 extends over 15 amino acids. Germline CDR1 MNHEY, CDR2 SVGAGI. V was clipped by 2 bases and J by 5 bases, with 13 bases between them.

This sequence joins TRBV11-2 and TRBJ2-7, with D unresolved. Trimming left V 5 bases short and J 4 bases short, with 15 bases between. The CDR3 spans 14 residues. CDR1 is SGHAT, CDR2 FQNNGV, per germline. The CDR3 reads CASSPGPSDYEQYF. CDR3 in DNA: TGTGCCAGCAGCCCCGGACCCTCGGATTACGAGCAGTACTTC.